These 4 T cell receptor beta chains came from one sample sequenced in a study of blood T cells in healthy people across ages. Primers used in a second PCR of about 7 to 11 cycles were a sample-barcoded 5' primer and a J-beta primer mix. TCRdb recomputed calls from the 5' RACE reads with MiXCR, one row per CDR3 protein. The sample gives around 1.5 million distinct CDR3 sequences, 30% to 35% of which show up once; approximately 10% is in the top ten. The specimen sequenced was blood. The receptor source for this set is a woman younger than 45 in good health.

The V gene is TRBV21-1, the J gene TRBJ2-7; no DNA check was done on the table's D call, TRBD2. TRBV21-1 is listed as a pseudogene. This CDR3 region has 14 residues. The CDR3 DNA sequence: TGTGCCAGCAGCTCCTGGGACTATAGTTACGAGCAGTACTTC. Protein product: CASSSWDYSYEQYF.

This clonotype has just a few counts. The chain has TRBV7-2 and TRBJ2-3; TRBD2 matches 9 bases. This CDR3 contains 20 residues. CDR1 and CDR2 (germline): SGHTA, FQGNSA. Trimming removed 6 bases from V and 2 bases from J; junction bases left unmatched: 21. The CDR3 loop reads CASRQKGMRGGSFSTDTQYF. CDR3 coding DNA: TGTGCCAGCAGACAAAAGGGAATGCGGGGGGGCTCTTTTTCCACAGATACGCAGTATTTT.

With respect to this clonotype: A much larger clone sits a single nucleotide away, making a read error possible. V usage is TRBV4-1 and J usage is TRBJ2-5, with D uncertain. The CDR3 contains 13 residues. Germline CDR1 MGHRA, CDR2 YSYEKL. V lost 7 bases to trimming and J lost 4 bases, with 13 bases between them. Here the CDR3 reads CASNLLMGETQYF. CDR3 DNA: TGCGCCAGCAACCTCCTCATGGGAGAGACCCAGTACTTC.

There are a few counts of this clonotype. The chain employs TRBV7-6 and TRBJ2-3, with 8 bases fitting TRBD1. The CDR3 contains 16 residues. V lost 2 bases to trimming and J lost 0 bases; unmatched junction nucleotides: 4. Germline V lookup: CDR1 SGHVS, CDR2 FNYEAQ. CDR3 nucleotide sequence: TGTGCCAGCAGCTTACCCGGGACAGGCAGCACAGATACGCAGTATTTT. It yields the protein CASSLPGTGSTDTQYF.